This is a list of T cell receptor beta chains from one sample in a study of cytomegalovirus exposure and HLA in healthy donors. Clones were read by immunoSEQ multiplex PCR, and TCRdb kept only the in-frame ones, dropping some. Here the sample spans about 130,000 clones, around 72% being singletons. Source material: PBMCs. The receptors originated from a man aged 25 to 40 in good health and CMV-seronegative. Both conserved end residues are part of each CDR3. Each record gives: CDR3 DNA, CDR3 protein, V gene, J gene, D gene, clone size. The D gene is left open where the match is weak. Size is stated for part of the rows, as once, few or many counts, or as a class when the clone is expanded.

TGTGCCAGTATGGGGGTCGTTGCGGGAGAGCCCCAGCATTTT	CASMGVVAGEPQHF	TRBV19	TRBJ1-5	-	-
TGTGCCAGCAGTGAGTTCCAGGGGGGTTTGGACTATGGCTACACCTTC	CASSEFQGGLDYGYTF	TRBV27	TRBJ1-2	TRBD1	few
TGTGCCATCAGTGAGTCCCAACGGGACACCGGGGAGCTGTTTTTT	CAISESQRDTGELFF	TRBV10-3	TRBJ2-2	-	-
TGTGCCAGCAGCGTAGATTTGTTCAGGGCAGAAGATACGCAGTATTTT	CASSVDLFRAEDTQYF	TRBV9	TRBJ2-3	-	-
TGTGCCAGCAGTGCCACAGGGTTAGGTGGGACAGATACGCAGTATTTT	CASSATGLGGTDTQYF	TRBV27	TRBJ2-3	-	-
TGTGCCAGCAGCGAAGAGTGGGCGATCTCCTACGAGCAGTACTTC	CASSEEWAISYEQYF	TRBV7-2	TRBJ2-7	-	-
TGTGCCAGCTCACCACCCGCGGGGGGGCTGGAGACCCAGTACTTC	CASSPPAGGLETQYF	TRBV18	TRBJ2-5	TRBD2	-
TGTGCCAGCAGCGTAGGACAGCGCACAGAAGCTTTCTTT	CASSVGQRTEAFF	TRBV9	TRBJ1-1	-	few
TGTGCCAGCAGTTTAGAATATACGGCAACTAATGAAAAACTGTTTTTT	CASSLEYTATNEKLFF	TRBV28	TRBJ1-4	-	once
TGTGCCAGCAGTCGACAGGGGGGGAACACTGAAGCTTTCTTT	CASSRQGGNTEAFF	TRBV6-5	TRBJ1-1	TRBD1	-
TGTGCCGGGGGGGGGCAGGCCACTGAAGCTTTCTTT	CAGGGQATEAFF	TRBV30	TRBJ1-1	-	few
TGTGCCAGCAGCACAAGCGGGGGGGCGAACACCGGGGAGCTGTTTTTT	CASSTSGGANTGELFF	TRBV21-1	TRBJ2-2	-	once
TGTGCCAGCAGTTCGGGGGGGCTGGGCGACGAGCAGTACTTC	CASSSGGLGDEQYF	TRBV2	TRBJ2-7	TRBD2	-
TGTGCCAGCAGTGAAGCGGGAGGGGCGGGTCAGCCCCAGCATTTT	CASSEAGGAGQPQHF	TRBV6-1	TRBJ1-5	-	-
TGTGCCAGCAGCGTAGCTATCGGGACTAGCGGGGGAGGAAGGGAGACCCAGTACTTC	CASSVAIGTSGGGRETQYF	TRBV9	TRBJ2-5	TRBD2	-
TGCGCCAGCAGCGACCAGACGACAGGCGGATCCTACGAGCAGTACTTC	CASSDQTTGGSYEQYF	TRBV10-1	TRBJ2-7	-	-
TGTGCCTGGAGTGGTCTAGCGGTTCGAGAGACCCAGTACTTC	CAWSGLAVRETQYF	TRBV30	TRBJ2-5	TRBD2	-
TGTGCCATCCCCCCGGGACTAGCGGTAGTTATTTCCTACGAGCAGTACTTC	CAIPPGLAVVISYEQYF	TRBV10-3	TRBJ2-7	TRBD2	-
TGTGCCAGCAGTTACTTACAGGGATTATCACCCCTCCACTTT	CASSYLQGLSPLHF	TRBV27	TRBJ1-6	-	few
TGTGCCAGCAGGTTACTCGGTGAAAAACTGTTTTTT	CASRLLGEKLFF	TRBV28	TRBJ1-4	-	few
TGTGCCAGCAGAGACAGGGGGGGACCGAATGAGCAGTTCTTC	CASRDRGGPNEQFF	TRBV2	TRBJ2-1	TRBD1	-
TGCGCCAGCAGCCAAGATTGGTTAGGGGGGGGAGCTTTCTTT	CASSQDWLGGGAFF	TRBV4-1	TRBJ1-1	-	-
TGCGCCAGCAGCCCACGTTCCGGGACAGAGGTCTACGAGCAGTACTTC	CASSPRSGTEVYEQYF	TRBV4-1	TRBJ2-7	TRBD1	-
TGTGCCAGCAGTTATCAGGGCAATTGGGATTCACCCCTCCACTTT	CASSYQGNWDSPLHF	TRBV27	TRBJ1-6	-	-